What follows are 20 T cell receptor beta chains derived from one specimen sequenced in a study of control samples from healthy donors and cancer patients. Here immunoSEQ multiplex PCR was the method, and the copy in TCRdb shows in-frame clones only, minus some. In the table there are about 110,000 clones, 82% of which are singletons. Material for sequencing was blood. These receptors were collected from a man aged 18 to 30 in good health.

This chain joins TRBV29-1 and TRBJ1-1; D may be TRBD1 (5 bases). The V end was cut by 8 bases, the J end by 4 bases, with 17 bases between. Per the germline V gene, CDR1 is SQVTM and CDR2 is ANQGSEA. The CDR3 has 13 amino acids. In nucleotides, the CDR3 is TGCAGCTTTCTCAGGGACGACTCCACTGAAGCTTTCTTT. Translation gives CSFLRDDSTEAFF.

The chain recombines TRBV7-6 with TRBJ1-4; 7 nucleotides match TRBD1. Germline CDR1 reads SGHVS; CDR2 reads FNYEAQ. V lost 3 bases and J lost 1; bases outside the gene matches: 8. The CDR3 has 17 residues. The CDR3 nucleotides are TGTGCCAGCAGCTTCAATCCGACAGGGTTAACTAATGAAAAACTGTTTTTT. Protein: CASSFNPTGLTNEKLFF. Looking up the rest from reference TRBV7-6 and TRBJ1-4 gives the full variable domain: GAGVSQSPRYKVTKRGQDVALRCDPISGHVSLYWYRQALGQGPEFLTYFNYEAQQDKSGLPNDRFSAERPEGSISTLTIQRTEQRDSAMYRCASSFNPTGLTNEKLFFGSGTQLSVL.

The chain links TRBV2 to TRBJ2-3; D not resolved. Germline assignment: CDR1 SNHLY and CDR2 FYNNEI. V gave up 6 bases and J gave up 0 bases, with 7 bases separating them. The CDR3 spans 13 residues. This CDR3 reads CASRTDSTDTQYF. CDR3 bases: TGTGCCAGCAGGACGGACAGCACAGATACGCAGTATTTT.

The rearrangement links TRBV15 to TRBJ2-7, with D perhaps TRBD2 (5 bases). The V and J ends lost 1 base and 6 bases respectively, with 13 bases between them. CDR1 and CDR2 (germline): LNHNV, YYDKDF (reference sequence). The CDR3 runs to 14 residues. The CDR3 DNA sequence: TGTGCCACCAGCAGAGTTGAGGGTCTTAGCGAGCAGTACTTC. The encoded protein is CATSRVEGLSEQYF. The whole variable domain, remainder taken from reference TRBV15 and TRBJ2-7, is DAMVIQNPRYQVTQFGKPVTLSCSQTLNHNVMYWYQQKSSQAPKLLFHYYDKDFNNEADTPDNFQSRRPNTSFCFLDIRSPGLGDTAMYLCATSRVEGLSEQYFGPGTRLTVT.

V usage is TRBV5-4 and J usage is TRBJ1-2, with TRBD1 matching over 8 bases. Germline V CDR1 and CDR2: SGHNT, YYREEE (reference sequence). The CDR3 runs 15 residues. With V trimmed by 5 bases and J by 3 bases, 9 bases remained unmatched. The CDR3 spells CASSPLPTGDYGYTF. The CDR3 DNA reads TGTGCCAGCAGTCCCCTCCCGACAGGGGACTATGGCTACACCTTC.

The chain is built from TRBV18 and TRBJ2-5; possible D gene TRBD1, 6 bases. The CDR3 is made up of 15 amino acids. V lost 3 bases and J 4 bases, leaving 15 bases between the germline ends. The germline gives CDR1 KGHSH, CDR2 LQKENI. In nucleotides, the CDR3 is TGTGCCAGCTCACCGGCAGGGGACCTCCGAGAGACCCAGTACTTC. The encoded protein is CASSPAGDLRETQYF.

V and J are TRBV6-5 and TRBJ1-2; maybe TRBD1 (6 bases). The CDR3 length is 14 residues. Between the trimmed V and J ends, which lost 2 bases and 2 bases, there was a span of 9 bases. Germline V CDR1 and CDR2: MNHEY, SVGAGI. The DNA of the CDR3 is TGTGCCAGCAGTTACGACAGGCTCAACTATGGCTACACCTTC. It encodes CASSYDRLNYGYTF.

This clone showed up just a few times. The rearrangement joins TRBV28 to TRBJ1-4; tentative D call: TRBD1 (6 bases). CDR3 length: 15 residues. V lost 6 bases, J lost 6 bases, and 17 bases lay in between. Germline V gives CDR1 MDHEN, CDR2 SYDVKM. CDR3 coding DNA: TGTGCCAGCAGCCCTTCGGGGGCGTGGGATGAAAAACTGTTTTTT. Translation gives CASSPSGAWDEKLFF.

The chain carries TRBV11-2 and TRBJ1-2, with 8 bases lining up with TRBD1. The CDR3 extends over 15 amino acids. CDR1 and CDR2 (germline): SGHAT, FQNNGV. Trimming took 0 bases from V and 4 from J; bases not matched to a gene: 4. For the CDR3, the DNA is TGTGCCAGCAGCTTAGATGTCCAGGGGGCCTATGGCTACACCTTC. Translating it yields CASSLDVQGAYGYTF.

The rearrangement links TRBV19 to TRBJ1-2; D remains unclear. The CDR3 sequence is 11 residues long. V was pared by 5 bases and J by 5 bases, with 6 bases between. The germline gives CDR1 LNHDA, CDR2 SQIVND (reference sequence). The CDR3 DNA is TGTGCCAGTAGTTTGGGATATGGCTACACCTTC. This gives the protein CASSLGYGYTF.

The chain employs TRBV27 and TRBJ1-2, with a weak D call TRBD1 (6 bases). Looked up from germline, CDR1 is MNHEY and CDR2 is SMNVEV (reference sequence). The CDR3 length is 14 residues. Trimming left V 5 bases short and J 9 bases short, with 19 bases between. The CDR3 loop is CASSPLQGRDSYTF. DNA for the CDR3: TGTGCCAGCAGTCCACTACAGGGAAGGGACAGCTACACCTTC.

The rearrangement uses TRBV11-3 and TRBJ2-2; TRBD1 aligns across 8 bases. This CDR3 contains 15 residues. V gave up 5 bases and J gave up 6 bases; unmatched junction bases: 8. CDR1 and CDR2 (germline): SGHNT, YENEEA. CDR3 region: CASSPDRGGAGELFF. The CDR3 bases are TGTGCCAGCAGCCCAGACAGGGGTGGTGCCGGGGAGCTGTTTTTT.

V and J are TRBV18 and TRBJ1-2; D is uncertain. CDR3 length: 12 amino acids. Trimming removed 4 bases at V and 4 bases at J, with 7 bases between. Germline V gene data show CDR1 as KGHSH and CDR2 as LQKENI. In nucleotides, the CDR3 is TGTGCCAGCTCACAGGAGCCCTATGGCTACACCTTC. It yields the protein CASSQEPYGYTF.

The V and J genes are TRBV25-1 and TRBJ2-2; D is possibly TRBD1 (6 bases). The germline V and J ends were trimmed by 1 base and 3 bases, with 12 bases remaining between them. Germline values: CDR1 MGHDK, CDR2 SYGVNS. CDR3 size: 16 residues. CDR3 DNA: TGTGCCAGCAGTGAATTTGAGGACAGATACACCGGGGAGCTGTTTTTT. Protein sequence: CASSEFEDRYTGELFF.

The chain joins TRBV9 to TRBJ1-3, with D possibly matching TRBD1 (6 bases). Per the germline V gene, CDR1 is SGDLS and CDR2 is YYNGEE. The V end lost 4 bases, the J end lost 5 bases, and 13 bases lay between the germline ends. The CDR3 covers 14 residues. The CDR3, as DNA: TGTGCCAGCAGCCCCGGGGGGGGCAGAAACACCATATATTTT. Translating gives CASSPGGGRNTIYF.

The chain is built from TRBV6-2 or TRBV6-3 and TRBJ1-5, with D maybe TRBD1 (5 bases). V lost 5 bases and J 4 bases, leaving 15 bases between the germline ends. The CDR3 loop spans 15 amino acids. Germline V gene lookup returns CDR1 MNHEY and CDR2 SVGEGT. The CDR3: CASSPPGHLNQPQHF. CDR3 coding DNA: TGTGCCAGCAGTCCGCCGGGGCATCTAAATCAGCCCCAGCATTTT.

The J gene is TRBJ2-1, the V gene TRBV27; 9 bases agree with TRBD1. Germline values: CDR1 MNHEY, CDR2 SMNVEV (reference sequence). V shed 3 bases and J 8 bases; nucleotides not matched to a gene: 2. The CDR3 runs 13 residues. The CDR3 region is CASSLGQGYEQFF. DNA of the CDR3: TGTGCCAGCAGTTTGGGACAGGGATATGAGCAGTTCTTC.

The rearrangement links TRBV28 to TRBJ2-3, with 11 bases identical to TRBD1. Germline V gene data show CDR1 as MDHEN and CDR2 as SYDVKM. The V gene end was trimmed by 1 base and the J gene end by 0 bases; junction bases not matched to a gene: 3. The CDR3 is 17 amino acids. The CDR3 sequence: CASSLSGQGVSTDTQYF. Written as DNA, the CDR3 is TGTGCCAGCAGTTTATCGGGACAGGGGGTTAGCACAGATACGCAGTATTTT. The full variable domain, rest sourced from reference TRBV28 and TRBJ2-3, is DVKVTQSSRYLVKRTGEKVFLECVQDMDHENMFWYRQDPGLGLRLIYFSYDVKMKEKGDIPEGYSVSREKKERFSLILESASTNQTSMYLCASSLSGQGVSTDTQYFGPGTRLTVL.

V usage is TRBV19 and J usage is TRBJ1-5, with 9 bases identical to TRBD1. Trimming at V came to 7 bases and at J to 2 bases, leaving 9 bases not matched to a gene. This CDR3 has 16 residues. In germline, CDR1 is LNHDA, CDR2 SQIVND (reference sequence). CDR3 coding DNA: TGTGCCAGTATTCGTACAGGGGGCAAGGGCAATCAGCCCCAGCATTTT. Encoded protein: CASIRTGGKGNQPQHF.

The chain links TRBV19 to TRBJ2-1; D gene uncertain. Looked up from germline, CDR1 is LNHDA and CDR2 is SQIVND (reference sequence). V gave up 5 bases and J gave up 11 bases, with 19 bases separating them. The CDR3 has 14 residues. The CDR3 region has the DNA TGTGCCAGTAGTTTGTGGGCAGAGACAATGAAGCAGTTCTTC. The encoded protein is CASSLWAETMKQFF. Full variable domain (rest looked up from reference TRBV19 and TRBJ2-1): DGGITQSPKYLFRKEGQNVTLSCEQNLNHDAMYWYRQDPGQGLRLIYYSQIVNDFQKGDIAEGYSVSREKKESFPLTVTSAQKNPTAFYLCASSLWAETMKQFFGPGTRLTVL.